This T cell receptor (beta chain) was documented in a study of blood T cell repertoires in COVID-19. In the study overall: Acute and convalescent COVID-19 samples came from the United States, Italy and Spain. The analysed material was cDNA or gDNA that came from T cells, B-cell-depleted T cells, or PBMCs.

Authors' processing steps: The authors estimated nucleated cell counts from reference gene primer amplification. Clones were sequenced by immunoSEQ multiplex PCR, and TCRdb holds only the in-frame ones, with some missing. Clone size and V and J calls were adopted from that table, with D and trimming inferred from the DNA. The sample includes 80,000 to 100,000 clones, about 82% of them seen just once. The CDR3 contains 14 residues. CDR1 and CDR2 (germline): SGHDT, YYEEEE. V shed 3 bases and J 2 bases; nucleotides not matched to a gene: 2. This sequence joins TRBV5-6 and TRBJ1-2; 9 nucleotides match TRBD1. The receptor comes from an elderly woman in a cohort sampled during active or convalescent COVID-19. Sequences were obtained from peripheral blood. CDR3 sequence (DNA): TGTGCCAGCAGCTCGGACAGGGGAAACTATGGCTACACCTTC. Translation: CASSSDRGNYGYTF.